This TCR beta chain comes out of a study of blood T cell repertoires in COVID-19. Across the study: Donors in the United States, Italy and Spain gave samples during acute or convalescent COVID-19. PBMCs, B-cell-depleted T cells, or T cells provided the cDNA or gDNA that made up the material.

In the authors' methods: Reference gene primers were amplified, and this amplification served to estimate nucleated cell counts. Using immunoSEQ multiplex PCR, the repertoire was profiled, and TCRdb retains in-frame clones only, with some absent. V, J and clone size are those of that table, while D and trimming were read from the DNA. The table has a few hundred thousand clones, 87% seen once. With 0 bases clipped from V and 0 bases from J, the junction kept 9 bases outside the gene matches. CDR1 is SGHDN, CDR2 FVKESK, per germline. The CDR3 contains 18 residues. Sequencing input: peripheral blood. The sequence was collected from a man between 18 and 35 years old with active or convalescent COVID-19. The chain carries TRBV14 and TRBJ2-5, with TRBD1 identical over 8 bases. CDR3 amino acids: CASSQDVTGGSHQETQYF. CDR3 DNA: TGTGCCAGCAGCCAAGACGTCACAGGGGGTAGCCACCAAGAGACCCAGTACTTC.